These 5 T cell receptor beta chains came from one sample sequenced in a study of T cells after yellow fever vaccination. TCRdb itself ran the 5' RACE reads through MiXCR, one entry per CDR3 protein. Here the sample spans 340,000 or so distinct CDR3 sequences, 12% being singletons. Sequencing was performed on CD4+ T cells sorted from PBMCs, taken 15 days after the yellow fever booster vaccination. These TCRs come from a man aged 18 to 35 who received the YFV17D yellow fever vaccine.

The chain recombines TRBV7-9 with TRBJ1-5; D remains ambiguous. This CDR3 is 12 amino acids long. The V end lost 3 bases, the J end lost 6 bases, and 6 bases lay between the germline ends. Germline V CDR1 and CDR2: SEHNR, FQNEAQ (reference sequence). The CDR3 nucleotides read TGTGCCAGCAGCTTGGGTTTTCAGCCCCAGCATTTT. Its translation: CASSLGFQPQHF.

The rearrangement links TRBV2 to TRBJ1-2; the match to TRBD1 covers 9 bases. CDR1 and CDR2 (germline): SNHLY, FYNNEI. The CDR3 loop spans 14 amino acids. Trimming took 6 bases from V and 4 from J; bases not matched to a gene: 6. The CDR3 DNA reads as TGTGCCAGCAGGGCGGACAGGGGAGGCTATGGCTACACCTTC. It translates to CASRADRGGYGYTF.

This chain connects TRBV7-2 to TRBJ2-3; weak D call: TRBD2 (5 bases). Trimming took off 3 bases at V and 2 bases at J, with 15 bases between the two ends. CDR3 length: 16 amino acids. Germline V gene lookup returns CDR1 SGHTA and CDR2 FQGNSA. The CDR3 DNA reads TGTGCCAGCAGCTTGAGGTTGCAGACTATCACAGATACGCAGTATTTT. This gives the protein CASSLRLQTITDTQYF.

The chain links TRBV5-1 to TRBJ2-5; 8 bases are shared with TRBD1. The V gene end was trimmed by 4 bases and the J gene end by 4 bases; junction bases not matched to a gene: 12. The CDR3 spans 16 residues. CDR1 is SGHRS and CDR2 is YFSETQ in the germline V gene. CDR3 amino acids: CASSPEGQVMGETQYF. The CDR3 DNA is TGCGCCAGCAGCCCGGAGGGACAGGTGATGGGAGAGACCCAGTACTTC.

This clonotype was observed at least ten times. This rearrangement joins TRBV7-8 to TRBJ2-3; 7 nucleotides line up with TRBD1. From germline, CDR1 is SGHVS and CDR2 FQNEAQ. This CDR3 contains 16 residues. The V gene end was trimmed by 5 bases and the J gene end by 2 bases; junction bases not matched to a gene: 10. The CDR3 DNA sequence: TGTGCCAGCAGCCCAGGGACAGATAGAGTCACAGATACGCAGTATTTT. Translating gives CASSPGTDRVTDTQYF.